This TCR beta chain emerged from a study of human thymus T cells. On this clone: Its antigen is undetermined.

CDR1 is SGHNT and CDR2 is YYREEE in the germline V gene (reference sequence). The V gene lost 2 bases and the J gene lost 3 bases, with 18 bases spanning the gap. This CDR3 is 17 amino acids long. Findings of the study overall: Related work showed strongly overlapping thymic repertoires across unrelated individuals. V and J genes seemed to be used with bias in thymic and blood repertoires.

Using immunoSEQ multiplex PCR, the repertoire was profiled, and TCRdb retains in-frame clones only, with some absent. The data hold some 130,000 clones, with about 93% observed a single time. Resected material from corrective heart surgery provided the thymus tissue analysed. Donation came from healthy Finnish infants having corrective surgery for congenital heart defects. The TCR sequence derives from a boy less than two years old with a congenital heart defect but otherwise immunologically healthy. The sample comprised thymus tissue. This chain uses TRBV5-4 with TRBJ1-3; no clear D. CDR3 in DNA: TGTGCCAGCAGCTTCACCCCCAGCTCGGGGTTTGGAAACACCATATATTTT. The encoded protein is CASSFTPSSGFGNTIYF.